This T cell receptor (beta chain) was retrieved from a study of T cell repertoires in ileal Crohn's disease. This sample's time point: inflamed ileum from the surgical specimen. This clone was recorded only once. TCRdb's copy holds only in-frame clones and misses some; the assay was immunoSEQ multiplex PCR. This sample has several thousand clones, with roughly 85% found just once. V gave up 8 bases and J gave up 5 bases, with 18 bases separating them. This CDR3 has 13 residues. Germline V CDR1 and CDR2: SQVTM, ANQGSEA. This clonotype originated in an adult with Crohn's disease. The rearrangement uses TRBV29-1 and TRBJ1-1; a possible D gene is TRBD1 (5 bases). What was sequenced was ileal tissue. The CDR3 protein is CSPARGEGTEAFF. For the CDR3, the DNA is TGCAGCCCCGCTAGGGGAGAAGGTACTGAAGCTTTCTTT.